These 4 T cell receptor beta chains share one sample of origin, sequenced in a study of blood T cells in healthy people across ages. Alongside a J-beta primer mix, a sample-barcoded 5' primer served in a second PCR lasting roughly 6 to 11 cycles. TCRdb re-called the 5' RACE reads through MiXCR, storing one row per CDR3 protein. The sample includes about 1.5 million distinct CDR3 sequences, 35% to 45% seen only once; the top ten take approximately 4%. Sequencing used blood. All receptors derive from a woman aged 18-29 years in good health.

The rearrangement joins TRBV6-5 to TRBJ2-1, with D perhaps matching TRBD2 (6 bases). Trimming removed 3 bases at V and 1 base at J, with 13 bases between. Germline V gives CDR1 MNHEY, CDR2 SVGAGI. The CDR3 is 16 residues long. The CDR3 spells CASSYTGTGSYNEQFF. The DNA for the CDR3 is TGTGCCAGCAGTTATACCGGGACTGGATCCTACAATGAGCAGTTCTTC.

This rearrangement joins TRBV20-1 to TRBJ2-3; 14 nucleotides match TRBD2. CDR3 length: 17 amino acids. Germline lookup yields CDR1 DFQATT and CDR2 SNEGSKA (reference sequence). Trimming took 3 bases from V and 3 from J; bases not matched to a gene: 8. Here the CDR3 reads CSASPSTSGRGTDTQYF. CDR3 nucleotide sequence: TGCAGTGCTAGCCCCTCGACTAGCGGGAGGGGGACAGATACGCAGTATTTT.

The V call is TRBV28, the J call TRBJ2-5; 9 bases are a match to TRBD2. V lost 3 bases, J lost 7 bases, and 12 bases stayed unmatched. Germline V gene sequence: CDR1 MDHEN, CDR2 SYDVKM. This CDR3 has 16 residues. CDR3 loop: CASSFPLAGSSRTQYF. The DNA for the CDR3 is TGTGCCAGCAGTTTTCCCCTAGCGGGGTCCTCGAGGACCCAGTACTTC. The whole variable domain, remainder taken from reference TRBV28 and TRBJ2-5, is DVKVTQSSRYLVKRTGEKVFLECVQDMDHENMFWYRQDPGLGLRLIYFSYDVKMKEKGDIPEGYSVSREKKERFSLILESASTNQTSMYLCASSFPLAGSSRTQYFGPGTRLLVL.

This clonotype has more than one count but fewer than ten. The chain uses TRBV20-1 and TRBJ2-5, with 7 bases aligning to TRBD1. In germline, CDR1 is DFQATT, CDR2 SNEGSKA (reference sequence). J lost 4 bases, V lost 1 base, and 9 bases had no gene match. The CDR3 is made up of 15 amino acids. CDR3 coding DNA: TGCAGTGCTAGAGGGGGACAGACAGGAGTAGAGACCCAGTACTTC. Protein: CSARGGQTGVETQYF.